This T cell receptor (beta chain) appears in the sequencing data of a study of blood T cells in healthy people across ages. Findings and caveats of the study: Diversity was higher, and naive CD4+ cells more numerous, in long-lived donors than in aged donors.

As concerns this clonotype: Its matching antigen is unknown.

PCR was performed a second time for 7 to 11 cycles using a sample-barcoded 5' primer and a J-beta primer mix. TCRdb re-called the 5' RACE reads with MiXCR, one entry per CDR3 protein. Counted here are around 690,000 distinct CDR3 sequences, about 53% occurring once; the ten biggest clones make up around 37%. Isolating PBMCs gave at least 6.5 million of these cells per sample. Samples each had at least 6 micrograms of total RNA extracted. Sample: blood. The TCR sequence derives from a man between 60 and 75 years old in good health.

CDR3 region: CSASPFVYGGGSYNEQFF. CDR3 nucleotides: TGCAGTGCTAGCCCCTTTGTGTACGGGGGGGGCTCCTACAATGAGCAGTTCTTC. The chain couples TRBV20-1 to TRBJ2-1; TRBD2 matches 8 bases. The ends lost 3 bases at V and 0 bases at J; junction bases unmatched: 13. This CDR3 has 18 amino acids. Germline assignment: CDR1 DFQATT and CDR2 SNEGSKA (reference sequence).